A selection of T cell receptor beta chains follows, all from one sample in a study of cytomegalovirus exposure and HLA in healthy donors. Assay used: immunoSEQ multiplex PCR; TCRdb lists only in-frame clones, some missing. The data hold approximately 170,000 clones, with roughly 72% observed a single time. Material for sequencing was PBMCs. The receptors derive from a woman aged 40 to 55 in good health and CMV-seronegative. Each CDR3 is given with its conserved first and last residue. A D gene is named only where the DNA matches it firmly. Some rows have no size entry. The others give once, few or many, or a class for an expanded clone.

>NA|TRBV7-9|NA|TRBJ2-1
CASSFQQGNEQFF
TGTGCCAGCAGCTTCCAACAGGGCAATGAGCAGTTCTTC
>NA|TRBV2|NA|TRBJ2-7
CASGPDRNSYEQYF
TGTGCCAGCGGACCTGACAGGAACTCCTACGAGCAGTACTTC
>TRBD2|TRBV9|few|TRBJ2-3
CASSVKAGAADTQYF
TGTGCCAGCAGCGTAAAGGCGGGAGCGGCAGATACGCAGTATTTT
>TRBD1|TRBV7-8|NA|TRBJ2-1
CASGTGGGKKYNEQFF
TGTGCCAGCGGGACAGGGGGAGGAAAAAAGTACAATGAGCAGTTCTTC
>NA|TRBV29-1|NA|TRBJ1-2
CSWRLLADYGYTF
TGCAGCTGGCGGCTGCTGGCGGACTATGGCTACACCTTC
>TRBD1|TRBV9|NA|TRBJ2-7
CASSLGDRGYEQYF
TGTGCCAGCAGCCTCGGGGACAGGGGCTACGAGCAGTACTTC
>NA|TRBV30|NA|TRBJ1-1
CAWSVTGVDTSEAFF
TGTGCCTGGAGTGTTACGGGGGTGGATACATCTGAAGCTTTCTTT
>TRBD1|TRBV29-1|NA|TRBJ1-1
CSVTGGSNTEAFF
TGCAGCGTGACAGGGGGCTCGAACACTGAAGCTTTCTTT
>NA|TRBV2|NA|TRBJ1-1
CASSEVGMSTEAFF
TGTGCCAGCAGTGAAGTTGGTATGAGCACTGAAGCTTTCTTT
>TRBD2|TRBV27|NA|TRBJ2-1
CASSPPGRANEFF
TGTGCCAGCAGCCCCCCCGGGAGGGCGAACGAGTTCTTC
>TRBD2|TRBV2|NA|TRBJ2-5
CASLAGSSQETQYF
TGTGCCAGCTTAGCGGGATCTTCTCAAGAGACCCAGTACTTC
>TRBD1|TRBV19|NA|TRBJ1-1
CASSTRTGRSTEAFF
TGTGCCAGTAGTACGCGGACAGGGCGTTCGACTGAAGCTTTCTTT
>NA|TRBV19|NA|TRBJ1-5
CASSINISNQPQHF
TGTGCCAGTAGTATAAACATATCCAATCAGCCCCAGCATTTT
>TRBD2|TRBV7-6|NA|TRBJ2-7
CASSLAAGAKSYEQYF
TGTGCCAGCAGCTTAGCCGCGGGAGCGAAGTCCTACGAGCAGTACTTC
>NA|TRBV19|NA|TRBJ1-2
CASTPGGSDFYGYTF
TGTGCCAGTACTCCCGGGGGTTCAGACTTCTATGGCTACACCTTC
>TRBD2|TRBV2|once|TRBJ2-1
CASRTGRAGMNEQFF
TGTGCCAGCAGGACCGGGAGGGCCGGAATGAATGAGCAGTTCTTC
>NA|TRBV27|NA|TRBJ1-1
CASSRDKDTEAFF
TGTGCCAGCAGCAGGGACAAGGACACTGAAGCTTTCTTT
>TRBD1|TRBV9|NA|TRBJ1-2
CASTLGGQPDGYTF
TGTGCCAGCACCCTAGGGGGACAGCCAGATGGCTACACCTTC
>NA|TRBV5-6|NA|TRBJ1-1
CASSLTPTGPTSEAFF
TGTGCCAGCAGCCTCACACCTACAGGGCCGACCAGTGAAGCTTTCTTT
>NA|TRBV4-2|once|TRBJ2-3
CASVGDTQYF
TGTGCCAGCGTCGGGGATACGCAGTATTTT
>TRBD1|TRBV5-6|NA|TRBJ1-4
CASSSSDRVNNEKLFF
TGTGCCAGCAGCTCATCAGACAGGGTCAATAATGAAAAACTGTTTTTT
>TRBD2|TRBV6-1|NA|TRBJ2-1
CASSEAGTSGYNEQFF
TGTGCCAGCAGTGAAGCCGGGACTAGCGGATACAATGAGCAGTTCTTC
>NA|TRBV19|once|TRBJ1-1
CASSILSQNTEAFF
TGTGCCAGTAGTATCCTAAGTCAGAACACTGAAGCTTTCTTT
>TRBD2|TRBV6-1|NA|TRBJ2-3
CASTPGLAGVGTQYF
TGTGCCAGCACACCGGGACTAGCGGGAGTTGGTACGCAGTATTTT
>TRBD1|TRBV28|NA|TRBJ2-7
CASSSIWGGTGGVYEQYF
TGTGCCAGCAGTTCTATCTGGGGGGGGACAGGGGGCGTATACGAGCAGTACTTC
>NA|TRBV27|NA|TRBJ1-5
CASRPILGANQPQHF
TGTGCCAGCAGACCTATTTTGGGCGCCAATCAGCCCCAGCATTTT
>NA|TRBV6-6|NA|TRBJ2-5
CASSPEDSFAQETQYF
TGTGCCAGCAGTCCCGAGGACAGCTTCGCTCAAGAGACCCAGTACTTC
>NA|TRBV28|NA|TRBJ1-5
CASSLVQGNQPQHF
TGTGCCAGCAGTTTGGTACAGGGCAATCAGCCCCAGCATTTT
>TRBD2|TRBV5-4|NA|TRBJ2-7
CASSTRGEPNEQYF
TGTGCCAGCAGCACCCGGGGGGAGCCGAACGAGCAGTACTTC
>TRBD2|TRBV6-5|NA|TRBJ2-5
CASSYSPAGGLETQYF
TGTGCCAGCAGTTACTCGCCGGCGGGAGGTCTCGAGACCCAGTACTTC
>NA|TRBV30|NA|TRBJ2-4
CASQGGGNIQYF
TGTGCCTCCCAGGGTGGGGGGAACATTCAGTACTTC
>NA|TRBV5-8|few|TRBJ1-5
CASSLLIGEGDRSQHF
TGTGCCAGCAGCTTGTTGATCGGTGAGGGTGATAGGTCCCAGCATTTT
>TRBD1|TRBV27|NA|TRBJ2-1
CASSLGGQRGNEQFF
TGTGCCAGCAGTTTAGGGGGACAGAGGGGCAATGAGCAGTTCTTC
>TRBD2|TRBV25-1|NA|TRBJ2-2
CASSGLADTGELFF
TGTGCCAGCAGTGGGCTAGCGGACACCGGGGAGCTGTTTTTT
>NA|TRBV19|NA|TRBJ1-5
CASTLRENQPQHF
TGTGCCAGTACCTTAAGGGAGAATCAGCCCCAGCATTTT
>NA|TRBV11-2|NA|TRBJ2-5
CASSLGGGAQATQYF
TGTGCCAGCAGCTTAGGTGGAGGGGCCCAAGCGACCCAGTACTTC
>NA|TRBV6-1|NA|TRBJ2-5
CASSGQVETQYF
TGTGCCAGCAGTGGGCAAGTGGAGACCCAGTACTTC
>TRBD2|TRBV30|few|TRBJ2-5
CAWSVGGEETQYF
TGTGCCTGGAGTGTTGGGGGGGAAGAGACCCAGTACTTC
>NA|TRBV19|NA|TRBJ1-1
CASSINRWESTEAFF
TGTGCCAGTAGTATTAATCGGTGGGAGAGCACTGAAGCTTTCTTT
>NA|TRBV11-3|NA|TRBJ1-2
CASSTPFSEDYGYTF
TGTGCCAGCAGCACCCCATTTTCGGAGGACTATGGCTACACCTTC
>TRBD1|TRBV4-1|NA|TRBJ2-5
CANTLGDSSQETQYF
TGCGCCAATACACTAGGGGACAGTTCACAAGAGACCCAGTACTTC
>NA|TRBV16|NA|TRBJ1-2
CASSQSRELYGYTF
TGTGCCAGCAGCCAATCGAGGGAGCTCTATGGCTACACCTTC
>TRBD2|TRBV5-1|NA|TRBJ2-3
CASSLVGREDTQYF
TGCGCCAGCAGCTTGGTCGGGAGGGAGGATACGCAGTATTTT
>TRBD2|TRBV5-4|NA|TRBJ2-4
CASSLGPAGASKNIQYF
TGTGCCAGCAGCTTGGGCCCAGCGGGAGCATCCAAAAACATTCAGTACTTC